Listed below are T cell receptor beta chains from one sample, sequenced in a study of regulatory T cells in long-lasting Graves disease. TCRdb reprocessed the multiplex PCR reads via MiXCR and lists one record per CDR3 protein. Here the sample spans 550,000 or so distinct CDR3 sequences, 12% being singletons. This same sample was also taken into another study, of T cells in Graves' hyperthyroidism and ophthalmopathy.

The sample consisted of peripheral blood mononuclear cells (PBMCs), taken at new diagnosis, from a patient treated with antithyroid drugs. These receptors all come from a woman in her thirties with Graves disease. Each CDR3 is given with its conserved first and last residue. D genes are given only for firm matches. Where a row states a size, it is once, few, many or the class of an expanded clone; other rows omit it.

size: many
D: -
V: TRBV2
J: TRBJ2-1
DNA: TGTGCCAGCAAGGGCAGCTGGTATGAGCAGTTCTTC
CDR3: CASKGSWYEQFF

size: many
D: TRBD1
V: TRBV7-9
J: TRBJ2-5
DNA: TGTGCCAGCAGTTTGGGACAGGGCCAAGAGACCCAGTACTTC
CDR3: CASSLGQGQETQYF

size: few
D: TRBD1
V: TRBV4-3
J: TRBJ1-1
DNA: TGCGCCAGCAGCCACGCCGACAGGGCGGGCACTGAAGCTTTCTTT
CDR3: CASSHADRAGTEAFF

size: -
D: TRBD2
V: TRBV28
J: TRBJ2-7
DNA: TGTGCCAGCAGTCCAGCGGGAGGCCCCTCCTACGAGCAGTACTTC
CDR3: CASSPAGGPSYEQYF

size: -
D: TRBD2
V: TRBV4-1
J: TRBJ2-3
DNA: TGCGCCAGCAGCCAGGTACTAGCGGAATCAGATACGCAGTATTTT
CDR3: CASSQVLAESDTQYF

size: few
D: -
V: TRBV5-1
J: TRBJ1-1
DNA: TGCGCCAGCAGCCCAGAGGGTTTCGTCACTGAAGCTTTCTTT
CDR3: CASSPEGFVTEAFF

size: -
D: TRBD2
V: TRBV7-9
J: TRBJ2-2
DNA: TGTGCCAGCAGCCCCGGGACTAGCGCCTTTTTCACCGGGGAGCTGTTTTTT
CDR3: CASSPGTSAFFTGELFF

size: many
D: TRBD1
V: TRBV18
J: TRBJ2-3
DNA: TGTGCCAGCTCACCGCGACAGGGCGGAACAGATACGCAGTATTTT
CDR3: CASSPRQGGTDTQYF

size: many
D: -
V: TRBV5-1
J: TRBJ2-3
DNA: TGCGCCAGCAGCCCTCGCGAAGGGCGGAATACGCAGTATTTT
CDR3: CASSPREGRNTQYF

size: -
D: TRBD1
V: TRBV13
J: TRBJ1-1
DNA: TGTGCCAGCAGCGTCGACAGGGGGCGAATGAACACTGAAGCTTTCTTT
CDR3: CASSVDRGRMNTEAFF

size: many
D: -
V: TRBV18
J: TRBJ1-5
DNA: TGTGCCAGCTCAAATAGCAATCAGCCCCAGCATTTT
CDR3: CASSNSNQPQHF

size: many
D: -
V: TRBV25-1
J: TRBJ2-3
DNA: TGTGCCAGCAGTGAAGCTAGCCTTCGGGGAATCATAGATACGCAGTATTTT
CDR3: CASSEASLRGIIDTQYF

size: many
D: -
V: TRBV11-2
J: TRBJ1-1
DNA: TGTGCCAGCAGCTTAGATGGGACAAAGGCTTTCTTT
CDR3: CASSLDGTKAFF

size: -
D: TRBD1
V: TRBV3-1
J: TRBJ2-6
DNA: TGTGCCAGCAGCCCTTGGGGACAGGGATCTGGGGCCAACGTCCTGACTTTC
CDR3: CASSPWGQGSGANVLTF

size: few
D: -
V: TRBV20-1
J: TRBJ2-5
DNA: TGCAGTGCTAGAGCATACTATACAAAAGAGACCCAGTACTTC
CDR3: CSARAYYTKETQYF

size: -
D: TRBD2
V: TRBV27
J: TRBJ2-7
DNA: TGTGCCAGCAGTTCATACGGAAGAATAGCGGGAGGGCCGGGTGACGAGCAGTACTTC
CDR3: CASSSYGRIAGGPGDEQYF

size: many
D: TRBD2
V: TRBV11-2
J: TRBJ2-1
DNA: TGTGCCAGCAGCTTTCCCCGTGGACTAGCGGCTCCTGGAAGCTCCTACAATGAGCAGTTCTTC
CDR3: CASSFPRGLAAPGSSYNEQFF

size: few
D: -
V: TRBV6-1
J: TRBJ1-5
DNA: TGTGCCAGCAATAGGCAGGGATACAATCAGCCCCAGCATTTT
CDR3: CASNRQGYNQPQHF

size: many
D: -
V: TRBV28
J: TRBJ1-2
DNA: TGTGCCAGCAGTCCGTCGACAGTCTATGGCTACACCTTC
CDR3: CASSPSTVYGYTF

size: many
D: -
V: TRBV2
J: TRBJ2-7
DNA: TGTGCCAGCAGAGCCGGGACGAAAGCCGGCGAGCAGTACTTC
CDR3: CASRAGTKAGEQYF

size: -
D: -
V: TRBV3-1
J: TRBJ1-2
DNA: TGTGCCAGCAGCCAAAAAGCCGCAAACTATGGCTACACCTTC
CDR3: CASSQKAANYGYTF

size: many
D: -
V: TRBV11-2
J: TRBJ2-7
DNA: TGTGCCAGCAGCGTCATCAGGGCGACCAGAACCTACGAGCAGTACTTC
CDR3: CASSVIRATRTYEQYF

size: many
D: -
V: TRBV7-9
J: TRBJ1-4
DNA: TGTGCCAGCAGCTTAGCGAGAGGGAGTGCAACTAATGAAAAACTGTTTTTT
CDR3: CASSLARGSATNEKLFF

size: few
D: TRBD2
V: TRBV5-1
J: TRBJ2-1
DNA: TGCGCCAGCAGCTTGGAGCTTAGCGGGAGGATCTTAGGGGATGAGCAGTTCTTC
CDR3: CASSLELSGRILGDEQFF

size: few
D: TRBD1
V: TRBV19
J: TRBJ1-3
DNA: TGTGCCAGTACCACTCCGGGACAGGGCAACCTCGGAAACACCATATATTTT
CDR3: CASTTPGQGNLGNTIYF

size: many
D: -
V: TRBV24-1
J: TRBJ2-7
DNA: TGTGCCACCAGTGGCGGTCGTTACGAGCAGTACTTC
CDR3: CATSGGRYEQYF

size: many
D: TRBD2
V: TRBV2
J: TRBJ2-3
DNA: TGTGCCAGCAGTGATTCGTCTAGCGGACGCACAGATACGCAGTATTTT
CDR3: CASSDSSSGRTDTQYF

size: -
D: TRBD2
V: TRBV6-1
J: TRBJ2-2
DNA: TGTGCCAGCTGCCCGGGACTAGTAAACACCGGGGAGCTGTTTTTT
CDR3: CASCPGLVNTGELFF

size: many
D: TRBD1
V: TRBV24-1
J: TRBJ2-1
DNA: TGTGCCACCAGTGATCCAGGGACAGGGGGCTCCAATGAGCAGTTCTTC
CDR3: CATSDPGTGGSNEQFF

size: many
D: -
V: TRBV5-1
J: TRBJ2-3
DNA: TGCGCCAGCAGCTTGGGGGCGGATACGCAGTATTTT
CDR3: CASSLGADTQYF

size: many
D: TRBD1
V: TRBV12-3/TRBV12-4
J: TRBJ1-5
DNA: TGTGCCAGCAGAGAGACAGGGGTTCAGCCCCAGCATTTT
CDR3: CASRETGVQPQHF

size: many
D: -
V: TRBV28
J: TRBJ2-6
DNA: TGTGCCAGCAGCCCCTCCTGGGGGCCTGGGGCCAACGTCCTGACTTTC
CDR3: CASSPSWGPGANVLTF

size: few
D: -
V: TRBV7-8
J: TRBJ1-2
DNA: TGTGCCAGCAGCTTAGGAGACGCTCAGGCTTCCCCTAGGTATGGCTACACCTTC
CDR3: CASSLGDAQASPRYGYTF

size: -
D: TRBD1
V: TRBV6-2/TRBV6-3
J: TRBJ1-3
DNA: TGTGCCAGCAGTTACAACCTGGCAGGGGGCGATTCTGGAAACACCATATATTTT
CDR3: CASSYNLAGGDSGNTIYF

size: many
D: TRBD2
V: TRBV20-1
J: TRBJ2-3
DNA: TGCAGTGCTAACTCCGGGACTAGCGGAACAGATACGCAGTATTTT
CDR3: CSANSGTSGTDTQYF

size: few
D: -
V: TRBV25-1
J: TRBJ2-3
DNA: TGTGCCAGCGCATCACCGGGACGCACAGATACGCAGTATTTT
CDR3: CASASPGRTDTQYF

size: many
D: TRBD1
V: TRBV6-5
J: TRBJ1-2
DNA: TGTGCCAGCAGTTTAACCGGGACAGGGTCTTATGGCTACACCTTC
CDR3: CASSLTGTGSYGYTF

size: many
D: -
V: TRBV10-3
J: TRBJ2-7
DNA: TGTGCCATCAGTAACCCTAGCTCCTACGAGCAGTACTTC
CDR3: CAISNPSSYEQYF

size: -
D: TRBD1
V: TRBV27
J: TRBJ2-7
DNA: TGTGCCAGCAGTGAGCTTGGACAGGGTATCCACGAGCAGTACTTC
CDR3: CASSELGQGIHEQYF

size: many
D: TRBD2
V: TRBV6-1
J: TRBJ2-2
DNA: TGTGCCAGCGTCCGCGGGAGGGACTCGAACACCGGGGAGCTGTTTTTT
CDR3: CASVRGRDSNTGELFF

size: many
D: TRBD2
V: TRBV5-1
J: TRBJ2-1
DNA: TGCGCCAGCAGCCCTAGCGGGAGGGGCCCCTACAATGAGCAGTTCTTC
CDR3: CASSPSGRGPYNEQFF

size: -
D: -
V: TRBV18
J: TRBJ2-3
DNA: TGTGCCAGCTCACCACTCGGCAGAGGCACAGATACGCAGTATTTT
CDR3: CASSPLGRGTDTQYF

size: -
D: TRBD2
V: TRBV27
J: TRBJ2-1
DNA: TGTGCCAGCAGTTCATACGGAAGAATAGCGGGAGGCGGGGGGATCAATGAGCAGTTCTTC
CDR3: CASSSYGRIAGGGGINEQFF

size: many
D: TRBD2
V: TRBV12-3/TRBV12-4
J: TRBJ2-2
DNA: TGTGCCAGCAGATATAGCGGGAGGTTAGGCGGGGAGCTGTTTTTT
CDR3: CASRYSGRLGGELFF

size: many
D: -
V: TRBV19
J: TRBJ2-7
DNA: TGTGCCAGTAGTATTGGAGGGGACTTGTCCTACGAGCAGTACTTC
CDR3: CASSIGGDLSYEQYF

size: -
D: -
V: TRBV7-3
J: TRBJ2-6
DNA: TGTGCCAGCAGCCGGGGACTTTCTGGGGCCAACGTCCTGACTTTC
CDR3: CASSRGLSGANVLTF